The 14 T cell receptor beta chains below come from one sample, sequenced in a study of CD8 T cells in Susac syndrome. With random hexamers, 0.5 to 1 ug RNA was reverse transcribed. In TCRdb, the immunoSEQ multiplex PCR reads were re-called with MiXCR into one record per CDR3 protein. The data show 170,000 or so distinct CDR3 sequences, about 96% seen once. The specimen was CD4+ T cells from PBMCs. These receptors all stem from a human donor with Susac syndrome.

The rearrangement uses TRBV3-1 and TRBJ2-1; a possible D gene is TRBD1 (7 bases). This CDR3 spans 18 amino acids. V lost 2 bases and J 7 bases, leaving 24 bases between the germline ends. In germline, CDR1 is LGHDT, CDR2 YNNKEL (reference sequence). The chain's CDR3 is CASSQPFPGTQGGNEQFF. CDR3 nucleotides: TGTGCCAGCAGCCAACCTTTCCCCGGGACCCAGGGGGGTAATGAGCAGTTCTTC.

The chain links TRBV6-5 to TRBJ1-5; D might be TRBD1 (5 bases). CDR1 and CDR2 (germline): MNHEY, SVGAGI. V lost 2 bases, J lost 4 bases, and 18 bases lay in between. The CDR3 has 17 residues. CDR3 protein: CASSYRGAGPNNQPQHF. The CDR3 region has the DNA TGTGCCAGCAGTTACCGGGGCGCCGGACCCAATAATCAGCCCCAGCATTTT.

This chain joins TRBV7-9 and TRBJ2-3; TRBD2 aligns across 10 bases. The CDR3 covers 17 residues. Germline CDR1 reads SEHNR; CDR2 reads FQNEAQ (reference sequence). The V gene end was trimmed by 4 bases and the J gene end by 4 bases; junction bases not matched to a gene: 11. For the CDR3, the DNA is TGTGCCAGCAGCTCCCCACCCCAGGGACTAGCGTCAGATACGCAGTATTTT. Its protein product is CASSSPPQGLASDTQYF.

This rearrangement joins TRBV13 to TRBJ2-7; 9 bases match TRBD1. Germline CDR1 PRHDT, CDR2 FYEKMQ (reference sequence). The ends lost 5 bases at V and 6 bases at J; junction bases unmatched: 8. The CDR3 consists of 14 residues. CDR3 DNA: TGTGCCAGCAGCAAGGGACAGGGCATCATCGAGCAGTACGTC. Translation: CASSKGQGIIEQYV.

The CDR3 here is CASTRAIAKNIQYF. The CDR3, as DNA: TGCGCCAGCACAAGGGCTATAGCCAAAAACATTCAGTACTTC. The V call is TRBV10-2, the J call TRBJ2-4; D gene ambiguous. The germline CDR1 and CDR2 sequences are WSHSY and SAAADI. V lost 7 bases and J lost 0, with 10 bases in between. This CDR3 has 14 residues.

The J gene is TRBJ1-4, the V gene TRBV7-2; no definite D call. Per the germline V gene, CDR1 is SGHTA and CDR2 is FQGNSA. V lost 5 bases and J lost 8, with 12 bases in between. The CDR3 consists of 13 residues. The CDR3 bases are TGTGCCAGCAGCCCCCCCTCTATCGAAAAACTGTTTTTT. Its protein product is CASSPPSIEKLFF. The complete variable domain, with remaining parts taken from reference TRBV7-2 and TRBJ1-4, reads GAGVSQSPSNKVTEKGKDVELRCDPISGHTALYWYRQSLGQGLEFLIYFQGNSAPDKSGLPSDRFSAERTGGSVSTLTIQRTQQEDSAVYLCASSPPSIEKLFFGSGTQLSVL.

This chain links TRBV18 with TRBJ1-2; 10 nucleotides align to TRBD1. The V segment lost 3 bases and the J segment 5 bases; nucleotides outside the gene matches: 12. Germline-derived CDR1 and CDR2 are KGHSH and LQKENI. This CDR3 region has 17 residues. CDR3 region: CASSPGVTPGQGYGYTF. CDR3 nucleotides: TGTGCCAGCTCACCGGGGGTGACACCGGGACAGGGGTATGGCTACACCTTC. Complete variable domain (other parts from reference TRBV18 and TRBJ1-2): NAGVMQNPRHLVRRRGQEARLRCSPMKGHSHVYWYRQLPEEGLKFMVYLQKENIIDESGMPKERFSAEFPKEGPSILRIQQVVRGDSAAYFCASSPGVTPGQGYGYTFGSGTRLTVV.

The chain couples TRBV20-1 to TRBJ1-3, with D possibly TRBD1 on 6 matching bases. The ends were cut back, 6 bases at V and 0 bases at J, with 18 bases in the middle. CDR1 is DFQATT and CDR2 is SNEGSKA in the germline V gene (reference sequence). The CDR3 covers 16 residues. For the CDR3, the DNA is TGCAGTGCCGAAGGCGGGGGCGGGAGCTCTGGAAACACCATATATTTT. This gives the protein CSAEGGGGSSGNTIYF.

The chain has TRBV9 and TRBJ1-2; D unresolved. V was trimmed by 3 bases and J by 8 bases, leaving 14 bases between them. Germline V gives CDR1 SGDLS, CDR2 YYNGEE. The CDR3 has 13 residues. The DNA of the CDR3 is TGTGCCAGCAGCGGCCGGGCCCCACGGGGCTACACCTTC. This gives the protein CASSGRAPRGYTF.

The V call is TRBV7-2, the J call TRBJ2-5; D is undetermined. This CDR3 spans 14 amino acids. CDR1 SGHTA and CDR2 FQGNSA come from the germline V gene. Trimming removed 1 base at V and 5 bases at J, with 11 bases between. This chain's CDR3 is CASSLGLIGETQYF. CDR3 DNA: TGTGCCAGCAGCTTAGGGCTGATTGGGGAGACCCAGTACTTC.

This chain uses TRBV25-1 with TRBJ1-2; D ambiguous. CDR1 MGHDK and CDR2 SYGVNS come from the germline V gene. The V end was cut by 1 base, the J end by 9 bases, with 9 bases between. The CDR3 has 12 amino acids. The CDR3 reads CASSESGVSYTF. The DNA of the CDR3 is TGTGCCAGCAGTGAATCGGGAGTCAGCTACACCTTC.

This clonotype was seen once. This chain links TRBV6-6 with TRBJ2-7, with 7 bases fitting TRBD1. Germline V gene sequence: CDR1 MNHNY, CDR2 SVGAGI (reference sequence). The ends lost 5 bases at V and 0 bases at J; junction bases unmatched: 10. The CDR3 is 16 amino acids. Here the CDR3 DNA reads TGTGCCAGCAGTCCCCGGTTGGGGGACAGCTCCTACGAGCAGTACGTC. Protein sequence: CASSPRLGDSSYEQYV.

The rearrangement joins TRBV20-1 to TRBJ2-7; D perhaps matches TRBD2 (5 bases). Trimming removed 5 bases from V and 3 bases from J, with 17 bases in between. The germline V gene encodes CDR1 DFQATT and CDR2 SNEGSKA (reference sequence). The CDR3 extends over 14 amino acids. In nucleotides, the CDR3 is TGCAGTGCTCCGAGCGGAGCACGCCTCTACGAGCAGTACTTC. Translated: CSAPSGARLYEQYF.

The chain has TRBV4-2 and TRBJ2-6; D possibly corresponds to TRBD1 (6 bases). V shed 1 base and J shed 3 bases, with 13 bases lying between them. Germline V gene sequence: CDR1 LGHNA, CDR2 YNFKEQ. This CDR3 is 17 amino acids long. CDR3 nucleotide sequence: TGTGCCAGCAGCCAAGGCTACAGGGATAGTGGGGCCAACGTCCTGACTTTC. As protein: CASSQGYRDSGANVLTF.